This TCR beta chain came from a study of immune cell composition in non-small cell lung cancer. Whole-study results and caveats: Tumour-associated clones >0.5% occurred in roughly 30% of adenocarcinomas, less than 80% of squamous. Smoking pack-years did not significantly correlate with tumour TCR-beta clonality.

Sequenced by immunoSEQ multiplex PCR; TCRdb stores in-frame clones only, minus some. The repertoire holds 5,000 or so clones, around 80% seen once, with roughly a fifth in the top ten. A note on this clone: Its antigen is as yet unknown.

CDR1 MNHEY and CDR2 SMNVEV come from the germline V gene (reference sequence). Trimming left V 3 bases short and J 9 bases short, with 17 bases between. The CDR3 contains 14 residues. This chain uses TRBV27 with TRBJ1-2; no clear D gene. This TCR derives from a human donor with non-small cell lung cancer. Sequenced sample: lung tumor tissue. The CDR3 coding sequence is TGTGCCAGCAGTTTGGCGCAGGATGGCCTTAGCTACACCTTC. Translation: CASSLAQDGLSYTF.